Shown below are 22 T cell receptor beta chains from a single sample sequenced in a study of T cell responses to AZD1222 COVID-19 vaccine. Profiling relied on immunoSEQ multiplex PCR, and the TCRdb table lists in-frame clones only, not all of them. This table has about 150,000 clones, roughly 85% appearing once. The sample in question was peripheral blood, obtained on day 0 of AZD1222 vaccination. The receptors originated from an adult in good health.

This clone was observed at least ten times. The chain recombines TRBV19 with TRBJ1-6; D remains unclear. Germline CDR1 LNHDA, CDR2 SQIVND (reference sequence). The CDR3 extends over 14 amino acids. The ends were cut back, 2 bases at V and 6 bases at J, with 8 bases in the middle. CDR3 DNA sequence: TGTGCCAGTAGTATACAACAAGCTAATTCACCCCTCCACTTT. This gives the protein CASSIQQANSPLHF.

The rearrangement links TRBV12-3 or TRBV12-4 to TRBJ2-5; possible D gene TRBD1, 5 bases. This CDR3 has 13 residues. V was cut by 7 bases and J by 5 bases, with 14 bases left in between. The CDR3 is CASTQTVSETQYF. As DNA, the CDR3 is TGTGCCAGCACCCAGACAGTGTCCGAGACCCAGTACTTC.

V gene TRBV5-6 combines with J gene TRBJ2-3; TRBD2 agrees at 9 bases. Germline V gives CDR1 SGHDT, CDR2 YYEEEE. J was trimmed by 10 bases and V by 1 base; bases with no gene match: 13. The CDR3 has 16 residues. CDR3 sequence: CASSLWLAGRIGAQYF. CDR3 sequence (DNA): TGTGCCAGCAGCTTGTGGCTAGCGGGGAGGATAGGGGCGCAGTATTTT.

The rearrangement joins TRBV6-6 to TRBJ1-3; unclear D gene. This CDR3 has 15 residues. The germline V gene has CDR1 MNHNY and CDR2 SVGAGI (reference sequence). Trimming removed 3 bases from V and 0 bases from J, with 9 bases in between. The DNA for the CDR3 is TGTGCCAGCAGTTATCCGGTGAGCTCTGGAAACACCATATATTTT. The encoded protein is CASSYPVSSGNTIYF.

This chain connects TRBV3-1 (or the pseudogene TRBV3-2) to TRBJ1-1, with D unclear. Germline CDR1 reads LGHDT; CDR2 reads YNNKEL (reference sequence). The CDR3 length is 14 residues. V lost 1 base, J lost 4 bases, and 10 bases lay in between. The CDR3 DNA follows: TGTGCCAGCAGCCAAGGGCTGGCCCTCACTGAAGCTTTCTTT. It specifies CASSQGLALTEAFF.

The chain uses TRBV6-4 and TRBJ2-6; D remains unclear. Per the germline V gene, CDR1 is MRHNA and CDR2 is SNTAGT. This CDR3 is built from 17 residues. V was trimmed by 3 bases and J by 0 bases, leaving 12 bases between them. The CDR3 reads CASSEGSVHSGANVLTF. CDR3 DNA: TGTGCCAGCAGTGAGGGGTCGGTCCACTCTGGGGCCAACGTCCTGACTTTC.

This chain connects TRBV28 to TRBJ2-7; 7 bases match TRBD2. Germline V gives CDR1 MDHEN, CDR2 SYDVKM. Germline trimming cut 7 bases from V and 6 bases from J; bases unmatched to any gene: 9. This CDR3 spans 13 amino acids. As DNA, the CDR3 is TGTGCCAGCAAGCAGGCCGGCGGGGGCGAGCAGTACTTC. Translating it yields CASKQAGGGEQYF.

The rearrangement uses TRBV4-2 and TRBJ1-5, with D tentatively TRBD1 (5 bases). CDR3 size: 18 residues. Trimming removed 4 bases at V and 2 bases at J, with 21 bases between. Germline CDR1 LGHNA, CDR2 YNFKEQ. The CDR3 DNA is TGTGCCAGCAGCCCCGCAGCCTGGAAGGGGCTCGGCAATCAGCCCCAGCATTTT. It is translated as CASSPAAWKGLGNQPQHF.

The CDR3 bases are TGTGCCAGCAGTCAGGACAGAGAGTCCTACGAGCAGTACTTC. This gives the protein CASSQDRESYEQYF. V and J are TRBV6-4 and TRBJ2-7; tentatively, D is TRBD1 (6 bases). Per the germline V gene, CDR1 is MRHNA and CDR2 is SNTAGT. Trimming removed 5 bases at V and 1 base at J, with 12 bases between. CDR3 length: 14 amino acids.

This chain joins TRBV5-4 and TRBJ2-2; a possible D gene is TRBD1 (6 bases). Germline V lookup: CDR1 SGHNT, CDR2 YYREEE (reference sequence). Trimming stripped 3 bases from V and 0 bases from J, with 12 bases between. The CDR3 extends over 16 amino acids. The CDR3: CASSWSTGTNTGELFF. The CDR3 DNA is TGTGCCAGCAGCTGGAGCACAGGGACGAACACCGGGGAGCTGTTTTTT. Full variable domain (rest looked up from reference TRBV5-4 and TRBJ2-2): ETGVTQSPTHLIKTRGQQVTLRCSSQSGHNTVSWYQQALGQGPQFIFQYYREEENGRGNFPPRFSGLQFPNYSSELNVNALELDDSALYLCASSWSTGTNTGELFFGEGSRLTVL.

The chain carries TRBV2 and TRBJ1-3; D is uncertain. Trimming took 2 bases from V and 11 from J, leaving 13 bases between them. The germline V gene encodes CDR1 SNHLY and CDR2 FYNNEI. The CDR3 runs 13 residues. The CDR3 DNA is TGTGCCAGCAGTGAAATTGAGGTCCGTGCCATATATTTT. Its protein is CASSEIEVRAIYF. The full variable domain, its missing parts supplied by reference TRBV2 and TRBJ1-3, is EPEVTQTPSHQVTQMGQEVILRCVPISNHLYFYWYRQILGQKVEFLVSFYNNEISEKSEIFDDQFSVERPDGSNFTLKIRSTKLEDSAMYFCASSEIEVRAIYFGEGSWLTVV.

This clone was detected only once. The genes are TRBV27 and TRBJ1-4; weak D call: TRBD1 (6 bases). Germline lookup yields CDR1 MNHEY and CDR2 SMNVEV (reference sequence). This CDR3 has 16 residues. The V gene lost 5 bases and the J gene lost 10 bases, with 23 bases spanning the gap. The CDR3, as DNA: TGTGCCAGCAGTACCTTTTTACAGGGAGGGCGGGGAAAACTGTTTTTT. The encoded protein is CASSTFLQGGRGKLFF. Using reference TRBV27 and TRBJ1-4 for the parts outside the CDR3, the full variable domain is EAQVTQNPRYLITVTGKKLTVTCSQNMNHEYMSWYRQDPGLGLRQIYYSMNVEVTDKGDVPEGYKVSRKEKRNFPLILESPSPNQTSLYFCASSTFLQGGRGKLFFGSGTQLSVL.

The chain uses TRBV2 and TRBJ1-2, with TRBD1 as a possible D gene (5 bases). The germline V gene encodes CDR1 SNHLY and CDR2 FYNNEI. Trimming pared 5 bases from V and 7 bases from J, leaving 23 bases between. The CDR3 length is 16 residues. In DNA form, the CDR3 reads TGTGCCAGCAGTATCCTAGGGGTGCCGACCTTCCGTGGCTACACCTTC. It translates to CASSILGVPTFRGYTF.

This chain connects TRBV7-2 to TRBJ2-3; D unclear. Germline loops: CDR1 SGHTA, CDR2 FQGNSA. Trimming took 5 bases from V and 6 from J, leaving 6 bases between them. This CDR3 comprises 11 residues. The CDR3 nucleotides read TGTGCCAGCAGCCCCGCTGATACGCAGTATTTT. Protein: CASSPADTQYF. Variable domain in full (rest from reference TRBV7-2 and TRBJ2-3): GAGVSQSPSNKVTEKGKDVELRCDPISGHTALYWYRQSLGQGLEFLIYFQGNSAPDKSGLPSDRFSAERTGGSVSTLTIQRTQQEDSAVYLCASSPADTQYFGPGTRLTVL.

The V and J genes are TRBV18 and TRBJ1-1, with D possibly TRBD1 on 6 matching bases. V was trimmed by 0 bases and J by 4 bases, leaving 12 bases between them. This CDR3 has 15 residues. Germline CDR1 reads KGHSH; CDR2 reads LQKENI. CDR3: CASSPPVGGGTEAFF. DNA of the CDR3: TGTGCCAGCTCACCACCCGTCGGGGGCGGCACTGAAGCTTTCTTT.

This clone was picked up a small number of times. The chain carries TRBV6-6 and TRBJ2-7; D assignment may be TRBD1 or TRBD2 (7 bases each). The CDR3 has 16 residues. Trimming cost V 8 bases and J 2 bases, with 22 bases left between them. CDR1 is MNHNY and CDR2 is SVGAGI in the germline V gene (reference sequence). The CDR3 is CASSSLTGSGAYEQYF. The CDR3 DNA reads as TGTGCCAGCTCTTCCCTGACAGGGAGCGGGGCCTACGAGCAGTACTTC.

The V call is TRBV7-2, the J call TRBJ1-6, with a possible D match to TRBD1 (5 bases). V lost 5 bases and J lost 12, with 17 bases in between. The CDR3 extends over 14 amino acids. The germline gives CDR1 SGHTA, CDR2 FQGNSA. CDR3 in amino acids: CASSPRGRWEPLHF. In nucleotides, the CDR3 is TGTGCCAGCAGCCCCCGGGGCCGTTGGGAACCCCTCCACTTT.

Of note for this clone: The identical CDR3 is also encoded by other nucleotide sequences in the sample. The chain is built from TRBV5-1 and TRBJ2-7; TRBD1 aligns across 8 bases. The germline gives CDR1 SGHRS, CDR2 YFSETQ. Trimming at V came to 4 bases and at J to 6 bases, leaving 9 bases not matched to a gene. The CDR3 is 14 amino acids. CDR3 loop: CASSTGQEGVEQYF. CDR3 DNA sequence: TGCGCCAGCAGCACGGGACAGGAAGGGGTCGAGCAGTACTTC. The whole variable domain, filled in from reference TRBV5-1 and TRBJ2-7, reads KAGVTQTPRYLIKTRGQQVTLSCSPISGHRSVSWYQQTPGQGLQFLFEYFSETQRNKGNFPGRFSGRQFSNSRSEMNVSTLELGDSALYLCASSTGQEGVEQYFGPGTRLTVT.

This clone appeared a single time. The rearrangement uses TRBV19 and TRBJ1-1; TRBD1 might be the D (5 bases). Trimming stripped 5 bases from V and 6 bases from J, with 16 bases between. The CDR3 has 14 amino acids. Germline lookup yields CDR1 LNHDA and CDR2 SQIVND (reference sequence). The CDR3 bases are TGTGCCAGTAGTCCAGAGCCAGGGACCGCTGAAGCTTTCTTT. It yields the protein CASSPEPGTAEAFF.

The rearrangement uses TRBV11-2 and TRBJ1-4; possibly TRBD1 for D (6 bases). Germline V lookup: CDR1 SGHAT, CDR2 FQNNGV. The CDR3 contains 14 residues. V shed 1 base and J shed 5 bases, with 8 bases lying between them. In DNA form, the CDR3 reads TGTGCCAGCAGCTTAGGGCAGGGGAATGAAAAACTGTTTTTT. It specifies CASSLGQGNEKLFF.

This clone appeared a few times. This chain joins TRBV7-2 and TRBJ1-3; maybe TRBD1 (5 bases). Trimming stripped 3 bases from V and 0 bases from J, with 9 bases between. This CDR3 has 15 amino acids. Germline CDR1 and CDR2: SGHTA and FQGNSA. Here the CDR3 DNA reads TGTGCCAGCAGCTTGGCAGGGCTCTCTGGAAACACCATATATTTT. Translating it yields CASSLAGLSGNTIYF.

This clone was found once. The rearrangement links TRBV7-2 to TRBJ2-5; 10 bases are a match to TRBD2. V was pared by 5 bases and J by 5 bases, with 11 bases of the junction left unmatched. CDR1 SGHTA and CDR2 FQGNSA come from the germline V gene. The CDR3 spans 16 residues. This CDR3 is CASSPVGTSERETQYF. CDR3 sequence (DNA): TGTGCCAGCAGCCCCGTTGGGACTAGCGAGAGGGAGACCCAGTACTTC.